One and the same sample provided the 13 T cell receptor beta chains below, sequenced in a study of identifying expanded T cells in peripheral blood. Sequencing used immunoSEQ multiplex PCR; TCRdb keeps in-frame clones, though not all of them. The profile covers 85,000 to 100,000 clones, with around 88% appearing a single time and 4% taken by the ten largest. Source material: blood. Every receptor here comes from a person aged 18 to 75 in good health.

In its sample, this clone was seen once. V usage is TRBV7-9 and J usage is TRBJ2-7; D is unclear. In germline, CDR1 is SEHNR, CDR2 FQNEAQ (reference sequence). The V and J ends lost 3 bases and 6 bases respectively, with 12 bases between them. CDR3 size: 13 residues. The CDR3 sequence is CASSLDGTREQYF. The CDR3 DNA is TGTGCCAGCAGCTTGGACGGAACTCGCGAGCAGTACTTC.

There are a few counts of this clone. CDR3 in DNA: TGTGCCAGCAGCTTGGAGAATCAGCCCCAGCATTTT. Its translation: CASSLENQPQHF. J is TRBJ1-5 and V is TRBV5-5; the D is unclear. V gave up 0 bases and J gave up 4 bases, with 2 bases separating them. Germline V gene sequence: CDR1 SGHKS, CDR2 YYEKEE (reference sequence). This CDR3 comprises 12 residues.

The rearrangement joins TRBV28 to TRBJ1-3; D is unresolved. The CDR3 spans 11 residues. V lost 8 bases and J lost 4, with 6 bases in between. The germline V gene has CDR1 MDHEN and CDR2 SYDVKM. The CDR3 sequence is CASRGGNTIYF. The CDR3 DNA reads as TGTGCCAGCCGCGGCGGAAACACCATATATTTT.

The chain recombines TRBV11-1 with TRBJ2-1, with D uncertain. V was trimmed by 2 bases and J by 6 bases, leaving 8 bases between them. Germline loops: CDR1 SGHAT, CDR2 FQDESV (reference sequence). CDR3 length: 13 amino acids. CDR3 coding DNA: TGTGCCAGCAGCTTAATGGTCGTCAATGAGCAGTTCTTC. Its translation is CASSLMVVNEQFF.

The rearrangement uses TRBV19 and TRBJ2-1, with TRBD1 as a possible D gene (5 bases). CDR1 is LNHDA and CDR2 is SQIVND in the germline V gene (reference sequence). The V end was cut by 9 bases, the J end by 1 base, with 16 bases between. This CDR3 contains 15 residues. The CDR3, as DNA: TGTGCCAGCAGCACAGGATCCGATTCCTACAATGAGCAGTTCTTC. It translates to CASSTGSDSYNEQFF.

Only a few counts were recorded for this clone. The V gene is TRBV6-1, the J gene TRBJ1-5; unclear D gene. Trimming took off 1 base at V and 0 bases at J, with 7 bases between the two ends. The germline V gene encodes CDR1 MNHNS and CDR2 SASEGT. The CDR3 is 15 residues long. CDR3 bases: TGTGCCAGCAGTGAAGTCCCAGATAGCAATCAGCCCCAGCATTTT. Translated: CASSEVPDSNQPQHF.

The genes are TRBV9 and TRBJ2-1; TRBD1 is a possible D gene (5 bases). Trimming removed 4 bases from V and 7 bases from J, with 9 bases in between. This CDR3 region has 12 residues. Germline V lookup: CDR1 SGDLS, CDR2 YYNGEE. CDR3 sequence (DNA): TGTGCCAGCAGCCCCCAGGGAAATGAGCAGTTCTTC. This translates into CASSPQGNEQFF.

V and J are TRBV11-3 and TRBJ2-2; a weak D match, TRBD2 (6 bases). The germline V gene has CDR1 SGHNT and CDR2 YENEEA. CDR3 length: 16 residues. Trimming removed 5 bases from V and 0 bases from J, with 13 bases in between. The CDR3 coding sequence is TGTGCCAGCAGCCCCGGTGGCGGGGCGAACACCGGGGAGCTGTTTTTT. This sequence encodes CASSPGGGANTGELFF. Using reference TRBV11-3 and TRBJ2-2 for the parts outside the CDR3, the full variable domain is EAGVVQSPRYKIIEKKQPVAFWCNPISGHNTLYWYLQNLGQGPELLIRYENEEAVDDSQLPKDRFSAERLKGVDSTLKIQPAELGDSAVYLCASSPGGGANTGELFFGEGSRLTVL.

The V gene is TRBV30, the J gene TRBJ1-2; D gene uncertain. V was trimmed by 3 bases and J by 1 base, leaving 9 bases between them. The germline gives CDR1 GTSNPN, CDR2 SVGIG (reference sequence). The CDR3 length is 13 residues. The CDR3 coding sequence is TGTGCCTGGAGACACGGGTATAACTATGGCTACACCTTC. Amino acids: CAWRHGYNYGYTF.

The genes are TRBV5-1 and TRBJ2-7; D may be TRBD1 (5 bases). Trimming removed 6 bases from V and 0 bases from J, with 16 bases in between. Germline CDR1 and CDR2: SGHRS and YFSETQ. The CDR3 runs to 15 residues. CDR3 bases: TGCGCCAGCACCCTGACAACAGGAAGCTCCTACGAGCAGTACTTC. It encodes CASTLTTGSSYEQYF.

The chain has TRBV15 and TRBJ1-2; maybe TRBD1 (5 bases). The V gene's germline CDR1 is LNHNV and CDR2 YYDKDF (reference sequence). The CDR3 is made up of 16 amino acids. V was cut by 1 base and J by 4 bases, with 16 bases left in between. This CDR3 reads CATSRGGAGSIYGYTF. The CDR3 DNA reads TGTGCCACCAGCAGAGGAGGGGCAGGGAGTATCTATGGCTACACCTTC.

The chain links TRBV27 to TRBJ1-2; maybe TRBD1 (5 bases). This CDR3 has 14 residues. V was trimmed by 5 bases and J by 5 bases, leaving 15 bases between them. Germline V gives CDR1 MNHEY, CDR2 SMNVEV (reference sequence). The CDR3 region is CASSITGRQYGYTF. The CDR3, as DNA: TGTGCCAGCAGTATAACGGGACGCCAATATGGCTACACCTTC.

This clone was seen more than once but under ten times. CDR3 sequence: CASGQDSTYNEQFF. The CDR3 region has the DNA TGCGCCAGCGGCCAGGACAGTACCTACAATGAGCAGTTCTTC. The chain links TRBV5-1 to TRBJ2-1; D perhaps matches TRBD1 (6 bases). V gave up 7 bases and J gave up 2 bases, with 13 bases separating them. Germline assignment: CDR1 SGHRS and CDR2 YFSETQ. The CDR3 consists of 14 residues. Looking up the rest from reference TRBV5-1 and TRBJ2-1 gives the full variable domain: KAGVTQTPRYLIKTRGQQVTLSCSPISGHRSVSWYQQTPGQGLQFLFEYFSETQRNKGNFPGRFSGRQFSNSRSEMNVSTLELGDSALYLCASGQDSTYNEQFFGPGTRLTVL.